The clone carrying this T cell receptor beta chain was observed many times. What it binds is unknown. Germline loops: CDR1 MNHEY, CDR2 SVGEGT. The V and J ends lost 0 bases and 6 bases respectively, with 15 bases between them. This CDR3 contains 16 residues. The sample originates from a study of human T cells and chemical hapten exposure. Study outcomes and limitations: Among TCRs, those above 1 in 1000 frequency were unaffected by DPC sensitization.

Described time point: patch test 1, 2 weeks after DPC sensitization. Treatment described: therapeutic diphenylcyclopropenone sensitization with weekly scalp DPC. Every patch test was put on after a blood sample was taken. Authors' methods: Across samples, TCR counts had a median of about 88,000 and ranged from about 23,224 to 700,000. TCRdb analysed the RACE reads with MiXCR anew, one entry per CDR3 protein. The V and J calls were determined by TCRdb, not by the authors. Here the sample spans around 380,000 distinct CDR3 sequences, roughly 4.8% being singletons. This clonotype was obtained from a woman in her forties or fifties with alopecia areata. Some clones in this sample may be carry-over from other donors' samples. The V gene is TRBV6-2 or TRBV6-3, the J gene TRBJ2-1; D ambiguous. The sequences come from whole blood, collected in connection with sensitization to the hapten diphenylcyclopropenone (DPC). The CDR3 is CASSYSKPLRVNEQFF. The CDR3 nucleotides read TGTGCCAGCAGTTACTCGAAGCCGCTTAGAGTCAATGAGCAGTTCTTC.